A selection of T cell receptor beta chains follows, all from one sample in a study of blood T cell repertoires in COVID-19. TCRdb's copy holds only in-frame clones and misses some; the assay was immunoSEQ multiplex PCR. The sample holds roughly 340,000 clones, more than 70% seen once. The sequenced sample was peripheral blood. The receptors here all came from a woman between 25 and 40 years old with COVID-19, enrolled during active disease. CDR3s include the opening cysteine and the closing phenylalanine or tryptophan. A D gene is named only where the DNA matches it firmly. A row's size may be missing; if present it is once, few, many or a size class.

v_call	clone_size	j_call	d_call	cdr3_nt	cdr3_aa
TRBV18	NA	TRBJ1-3	NA	TGTGCCAGCTCACCAGAGGGCTCTGGAAACACCATATATTTT	CASSPEGSGNTIYF
TRBV10-2	NA	TRBJ1-5	NA	TGCGCCAGCAGTGAGAGGAGCCAGCCCCAGCATTTT	CASSERSQPQHF
TRBV7-9	NA	TRBJ2-3	NA	TGTGCCAGCAGCTTAGAAGGGGTCGGCACAGATACGCAGTATTTT	CASSLEGVGTDTQYF
TRBV14	NA	TRBJ2-5	TRBD2	TGTGCCAGCAGCCAGGGAGGGGTTCAAGAGACCCAGTACTTC	CASSQGGVQETQYF
TRBV5-1	NA	TRBJ2-1	TRBD2	TGCGCCAGCAGCTTGCTAGCGGGAGGGGACAATGAGCAGTTCTTC	CASSLLAGGDNEQFF
TRBV24-1	NA	TRBJ1-5	NA	TGTGCCACCAGTGATTACCATCAGGGAACAGGCAATCAGCCCCAGCATTTT	CATSDYHQGTGNQPQHF
TRBV7-9	few	TRBJ2-1	NA	TGTGCCAGCAGCTTATCCGGTTTGTATGAGCAGTTCTTC	CASSLSGLYEQFF
TRBV19	few	TRBJ1-3	NA	TGTGCCAGTAGCCTCGGACAGAGCTCTGGAAACACCATATATTTT	CASSLGQSSGNTIYF
TRBV9	NA	TRBJ2-1	TRBD1	TGTGCCAGCAGCGCGGAAGGACAGGGGGCGAATGAGCAGTTCTTC	CASSAEGQGANEQFF
TRBV29-1	NA	TRBJ2-7	TRBD1	TGCAGCGTCAGTGACAGGGTACGCGAGCAGTACTTC	CSVSDRVREQYF
TRBV30	NA	TRBJ2-5	NA	TGTGCCTGGAGTGTTTTACAGAAAGAGACCCAGTACTTC	CAWSVLQKETQYF
TRBV28	NA	TRBJ2-1	NA	TGTGCCAGCAGCCGGACAGTTTTGAGAGAGCAGTTCTTC	CASSRTVLREQFF
TRBV29-1	NA	TRBJ1-4	TRBD1	TGCAGCGTTTCGGACAGGGTGGATGAAAAACTGTTTTTT	CSVSDRVDEKLFF